The subject of this entry is one T cell receptor (beta chain). Its antigen is as yet unknown. Co-extraction of both nucleic acids (RNA and DNA) used about 17-31 mg of unsorted bulk tissue. The entry originates in a study of tumor-infiltrating lymphocytes in primary liver carcinoma. Study-wide context: All lesions had stage T1-T3 N0M0 and roughly 4 to 11 cm widths.

Whole-study findings and limits: Tumors had a top-250-clone fraction that was significantly higher than blood (p = 0.039). Tumor-adjacent and tumor-blood pairs shared less of their repertoires than tumor region pairs shared.

V lost 4 bases, J lost 3 bases, and 16 bases lay in between. Germline CDR1 MNHNS, CDR2 SASEGT. CDR3 length: 16 amino acids. TCR beta cDNA was prepared out of roughly 490 ng total RNA by means of a constant-region primer. Each TCR beta library was derived from three nested multiplex PCR rounds that employed slightly modified ARM-PCR. Primers for the first two PCR rounds were TRBV1-TRBV30 forward primers and a C-beta reverse primer (about 11 cycles per round). From the multiplex PCR reads, TCRdb called clonotypes with MiXCR, one entry per CDR3 protein. The sample has over 35,000 distinct CDR3 sequences, roughly 74% seen once.

What was sequenced was liver tumor tissue from sampling region 4. Subset reported: tumor region T4, right-lateral pole. The receptor was derived from a man aged 40-49 years with primary liver carcinoma and hepatitis B virus infection. This chain connects TRBV6-1 to TRBJ2-4; unclear D gene. The DNA for the CDR3 is TGTGCCAGCAGTGTCGCAGGTGGGTTCGGCAAAAACATTCAGTACTTC. It specifies CASSVAGGFGKNIQYF.